A selection of T cell receptor beta chains follows, all from one sample in a study of shared T cell receptors in the human thymus. The data were produced by immunoSEQ multiplex PCR, yet TCRdb's version contains in-frame clones alone and is incomplete. The sample lists 650,000 to 950,000 clones; roughly 88% were seen once. These records were also assigned to another study, of human thymus T cells.

The sequencing input was thymocytes. The receptors here all came from a girl under two years old with a congenital heart defect. The conserved cysteine and the conserved F or W are not part of the CDR3 here. Some rows mark clone size as missing; the rest say once, few, many or name a class of expanded clone.

j_gene | abundance | v_gene | CDR3aa
TRBJ2-7 | - | TRBV4-3 | ASSPSARDRGHEQY
TRBJ1-4 | - | TRBV10-3 | AISEVGRGEKLF
TRBJ1-1 | - | TRBV28 | ASSWPRGGLVGSEAF
TRBJ2-2 | - | TRBV23-1 | ASSQKTGEAGELF
TRBJ2-2 | - | TRBV14 | ASSPYQGANTGELF
TRBJ2-3 | - | TRBV25-1 | ASSVRGEGVCSEDTQY
TRBJ2-1 | - | TRBV14 | ASSQDVAGGPQF
TRBJ1-4 | - | TRBV21-1 | ARREFTGKVRFCEKLF
TRBJ2-3 | few | TRBV7-9 | ASSLLAGTDTQY
TRBJ2-5 | - | TRBV28 | ATQDKNRETQY
TRBJ1-1 | - | TRBV6-1 | ASSEYQGITEAF
TRBJ1-6 | - | TRBV27 | ASRKWSAGTPLH
TRBJ1-2 | - | TRBV5-6 | ASSRRGRVRHGYT
TRBJ1-3 | - | TRBV5-4 | ASSRDGGSSGNTIY
TRBJ2-5 | - | TRBV7-8 | ASSFPHLGLGSLETQY
TRBJ1-2 | - | TRBV21-1 | ASSVFGTVYGYT
TRBJ1-2 | - | TRBV5-1 | ASSLAGQATDYGYT
TRBJ2-7 | - | TRBV9 | ASSVGGTSGSYEQY
TRBJ1-1 | - | TRBV6-5 | ASSPTGNGTEAF
TRBJ1-6 | - | TRBV27 | ASSLNRDRGRRSYNSPLH
TRBJ2-7 | few | TRBV29-1 | SVAGTGLEYEQY
TRBJ1-2 | - | TRBV6-4 | ASSDSGQGGGYT
TRBJ1-2 | - | TRBV5-5 | ASSFYRPDDRGYGYT
TRBJ2-2 | - | TRBV9 | ASSGCLAGDTGELF
TRBJ1-2 | - | TRBV7-9 | ASSETGEVPSGGYT
TRBJ2-7 | - | TRBV27 | ASSPFGTGGYEQY
TRBJ1-1 | - | TRBV10-3 | AISGRERVKEAF
TRBJ1-1 | - | TRBV19 | ASTGMGLGGTEAF
TRBJ1-1 | few | TRBV28 | ASSFNRKGTEAF
TRBJ1-1 | - | TRBV10-3 | ATLSRDSPNTEAF
TRBJ2-5 | - | TRBV6-1 | ASSVIGAGAVLETQY
TRBJ2-1 | - | TRBV9 | ASSPRRGQGVNEQF
TRBJ2-1 | - | TRBV4-1 | ASSQDYLEESSF
TRBJ1-5 | - | TRBV19 | ASSIGQTGYNQPQH
TRBJ2-6 | - | TRBV30 | AWSVRGDRGYGGVPWANVLT
TRBJ2-6 | - | TRBV19 | ASSISGELSGANVLT
TRBJ2-7 | once | TRBV4-1 | ASSQVRQGAYEQY
TRBJ2-5 | - | TRBV2 | ASSNQRGETQY
TRBJ1-2 | once | TRBV29-1 | SVRQGPFFYGYT
TRBJ1-3 | - | TRBV19 | ASTLPTGIGNTIY
TRBJ2-3 | - | TRBV2 | ASSDPVPANERDTQY